The entry below describes one T cell receptor (beta chain). This clonotype was recorded many times. The antigen this receptor binds is unknown. The record has no base qualities; no much larger clone is one base away. Two rounds of multiplex PCR were used to amplify the TCR beta CDR3 region from genomic DNA. In the first PCR round, primers specific to each TRBV and TRBJ gene were used, and the primer sequences were filed in Chinese patent CN105087789A. The second PCR round used universal primers. The Roche High Pure PCR Template Preparation Kit was used to extract genomic DNA from the frozen PBMCs. Libraries were sequenced paired-end with 151 bp reads on an Illumina HiSeq 3000. In the source study's methods: Raw reads lacking the multiplex PCR primer sequences were removed with CutAdapt. PEAR was used to merge high-quality paired reads into contigs. By alignment to reference sequences, MiXCR assigned TRB V, D and J gene segments to each contig. CDR3 sequences were clustered by base quality and sequence similarity to remove sequencing errors. Shannon entropy, normalized by the natural log of the productive TCR sequence number, served as the measure of diversity. To get clonality, Shannon entropy was divided by the natural log of the number of unique clonotypes, and that result was subtracted from one. Using the Youden index from ROC curves, the researchers picked the repertoire-metric cut-offs for progression-free survival, and all analyses were carried out in R 3.5.3. In-frame beta chains were kept once TCRdb had trimmed the public reads at Q25 with fastp and called clones with MiXCR. Identical CDR3 proteins give one entry, which carries the most common genes and DNA. These V and J calls are TCRdb output, not the study's own analysis. This sample comprises about 18,000 distinct CDR3 sequences, about 27% of them detected only once. The top ten constitute roughly 22% of the sample.

The germline V gene encodes CDR1 DFQATT and CDR2 SNEGSKA (reference sequence). V is trimmed back by 5 bases and J by 3 bases, and the junction contains 9 bases that no gene match accounts for. The CDR3 spans 14 residues, from the cysteine through the phenylalanine. Left in the record is the CDR3 DNA by itself, 42 bases read in frame from the first base. A history of other malignancies or of prior chemotherapy or radiotherapy was absent in all patients, and node-negative disease was shown on CT and PET/CT in all patients. Approximately 6 milliliters of peripheral venous blood were drawn into EDTA tubes at each of two time points. Ficoll-Paque Plus density-gradient centrifugation was used to isolate PBMCs. Right after collection, samples were kept at -80 degrees C until analysis. These data come from a study of prognosis after radiotherapy for stage I lung cancer (dated by TCRdb to the early 2020s). Context from the whole study: Between April 2018 and January 2019, under 20 stage I NSCLC patients were enrolled in Nanjing, China. Patients with newly diagnosed primary stage I lung tumors numbered more than 13, with five others having oligometastatic NSCLC after surgical resection of the primary tumor. All patients were regarded as medically inoperable, because of comorbidities in about a dozen patients and refusal of surgery in roughly seven patients. The cohort was made up of about a dozen men and roughly 6 women, with a median age of roughly 74 years and an age range of roughly 53 to 90 years. Squamous cell carcinoma histology was identified in 7 or 8 patients, and adenocarcinoma histology was identified in twelve patients. Using image-guided IMRT or VMAT, SBRT was delivered in 3 to 5 fractions at a biologically effective dose of at least 100 Gy. No patient received concurrent therapy alongside SBRT. Four of the 19 patients developed distant metastases after SBRT, at a median of roughly seven months; the other 15 showed no significant progression. This study profiled peripheral blood TCR beta repertoires from stage I NSCLC patients before and after stereotactic body radiotherapy and linked the repertoires to distant failure. A total of around 40 blood samples from roughly 20 patients were sequenced, with one sample obtained before and one obtained after SBRT for each patient. Here is what the overall study found, with its caveats: TRBV and TRBJ usage frequencies reportedly varied with metastasis status, involving two V genes at baseline and 9 or 10 V and two J genes after SBRT. None of the reported P values were adjusted for multiple comparisons. The small cohort and short follow-up limited the study, so independent validation of the findings is needed. Unique TCR clone counts fell after SBRT (median about 9,300 before versus 6,000 to 8,000 after; Wilcoxon paired P=0.011). Post-SBRT Shannon entropy and its change from baseline were lower in patients who developed distant metastases; baseline Shannon entropy was not associated with metastases. Whether the expanded TCR clones were tumor-specific was not determined.

The sample here was PBMCs, taken before or after stereotactic body radiation therapy (not recorded which). This TCR derives from a donor older than 45 with non-small cell lung cancer. Rearrangement joined TRBV20-1 to TRBJ2-5; TRBD2 agrees with 7 junctional bases. The CDR3 reads as follows: CSARRPGLKETQYF. The nucleotides are TGCAGTGCTCGAAGACCGGGACTAAAAGAGACCCAGTACTTC.